A selection of T cell receptor beta chains follows, all from one sample in a study of blood T cell repertoires in COVID-19. The assay was immunoSEQ multiplex PCR, and TCRdb's table has in-frame clones only and misses some. This table has 300,000 to 400,000 clones, roughly 87% appearing once. The sample taken for sequencing was peripheral blood. The origin of the receptors is a man aged 50-60 years with active or convalescent COVID-19. The CDR3 runs from the conserved cysteine through the conserved F or W. Each record gives: V gene, clone size, J gene, CDR3 protein. Not every row has a clone size; where given, it reads once, few, many or a size class.

TRBV28	NA	TRBJ1-3	CASSLFSGGNTIYF
TRBV5-6	NA	TRBJ2-7	CASSPRGSYEQYF
TRBV6-5	NA	TRBJ2-7	CASSYQGATYEQYF
TRBV4-3	few	TRBJ2-3	CASSQEYPISPARGGTDTQYF
TRBV6-5	once	TRBJ2-7	CASRQIYEQYF
TRBV6-4	NA	TRBJ2-3	CASSPGGTDTQYF
TRBV7-9	NA	TRBJ2-7	CASSLMTSGYEQYF
TRBV9	NA	TRBJ2-4	CASSVGQGFMNIQYF
TRBV6-5	few	TRBJ2-1	CASKVGTGAYNEQFF
TRBV7-2	NA	TRBJ1-5	CASSSGSQPQHF